This TCR beta chain was identified during a study of T cells in Graves' hyperthyroidism and ophthalmopathy (dated by TCRdb to the late 2010s). Context from the whole study: Peripheral blood samples were taken at the time of initial diagnosis, prior to any treatment. Thyroid tissue and blood T-cell repertoires from over 5 Graves' hyperthyroidism patients were also compared in the study. The approximately 95 discovery patients were divided at random into training and test sets in a 7:3 ratio. To identify TCR V-J signatures that set the groups apart, the researchers used a discovery cohort of 100 or so patients, made up of about 44 with Graves' ophthalmopathy and some 55 with stable Graves' hyperthyroidism. Once sampling was done, hyperthyroidism patients were given methimazole at a starting dose of 30 mg daily, whereas ophthalmopathy patients were given high-dose intravenous methylprednisolone. Prospective prediction of ophthalmopathy was tested in an independent validation cohort consisting of 18 to 20 hyperthyroidism patients and around 16 patients who later progressed to ophthalmopathy. TCR Vbeta CDR3 sequencing of around 130 peripheral blood samples (43 ophthalmopathy, 70 to 85 hyperthyroidism and some 17 progressor patients) is reported in the paper.

Hyperthyroidism patients were newly diagnosed, had a disease duration of under 2 months, and were aged 18 to 65 years. Exclusion was applied to patients with uncontrolled infections, other autoimmune diseases, pregnancy or lactation. Diagnoses relied on clinical symptoms, serum thyroxine and TRAb, thyroid ultrasound and orbital computed tomography. For progressor patients, blood was drawn at the first diagnosis of hyperthyroidism, before any ophthalmopathy symptoms had appeared. PBMCs were isolated from 7.5 to 10 ml of fresh peripheral blood by Ficoll-Paque density gradient centrifugation. Progressor patients were initially diagnosed with Graves' hyperthyroidism and developed ophthalmopathy during follow-up. Total RNA was extracted with Trizol reagent, and quality was checked on an Agilent 2100 Bioanalyzer. For CDR1 and CDR2, the germline V gene lists SNHLY and FYNNEI. Spanning cysteine to phenylalanine, the CDR3 consists of 16 amino acids. Only the CDR3 region is kept as DNA, spanning 48 bases read in frame from base 1. Trimming costs V 2 bases and J 0 bases, and their ends lie 14 bases apart.

What the authors observed across the whole study: Blood samples also contained most of the expanded thyroid clonotypes (frequency above 0.001), which suggests that blood repertoires may reflect thyroid immune responses. In validation, the model predicted progression to ophthalmopathy a median of roughly 6.2 months before onset, with about 70% sensitivity and roughly 77% specificity. Sample size was not statistically predetermined, and investigators were not blinded to group allocation. In cross-validation, a model built on a 13 V-J signature told ophthalmopathy apart from stable hyperthyroidism with approximately 90% sensitivity and roughly 81% specificity, and in testing the same model reached 80%/75%.

This clonotype is classified as medium-sized (0.01 to 0.1%). Its antigen is not yet known. No base qualities exist here, and no much larger clone lies one base off it. TCR beta CDR3 regions were amplified from RNA transcripts. The first round of RT-PCR for the TCR CDR3 was performed with the HTBI primer set and the Qiagen OneStep RT-PCR kit. Libraries were constructed in a second round of multiplex PCR, after which size selection and purification were performed. Paired-end sequencing of the libraries was performed with 100 bp reads on an Illumina HiSeq2000. In the original analysis: SOAPnuke was used to process the raw data, with reads discarded if the reads contained adapters or uncalled bases, had a mean Phred below 15, or lacked an exact constant-primer or identifier match. High-quality paired reads were merged using COPE v1.2.5, and each unique nucleotide sequence was defined as a clonotype. MiTCR v1.1 was used to align the clonotypes against IMGT TRBV, TRBD and TRBJ reference segments. The analysis was restricted to V-J combinations with a frequency above 0.0001, which together covered 99.2% of the repertoires. A TCS score was defined as the ratio between F50 (clonal expansion) and ExV (chaos), using BLOSUM62-based TCRdist between CDR3 peptides within each V-J. Welch's t-statistics and random forest reduced approximately 520 V-J features to roughly 13, which were used in a naive Bayes classifier (R e1071). Thyroid-blood repertoire similarity was quantified with the Morisita-Horn index. The public reads were reprocessed in TCRdb via fastp at Q25 and MiXCR, keeping in-frame beta chains. CDR3 protein duplicates are merged, each entry listing the most common genes and DNA. These V and J calls derive from TCRdb rather than the authors' analysis. In all, the sample holds about 24,000 distinct CDR3 sequences, and about 53% of those were seen once. The leading ten clones occupy around 23% of the sample.

The sequenced sample was blood. This clonotype was sampled from a middle-aged woman with Graves' hyperthyroidism that later progressed to Graves' ophthalmopathy. The chain couples TRBV2 to TRBJ2-7; D gene: possibly TRBD2, on 7 matching bases. The DNA sequence is as follows: TGTGCCAGCAGTGAAAGAGGGGGGGTCCTCTCCTACGAGCAGTACTTC. It is translated as CASSERGGVLSYEQYF.